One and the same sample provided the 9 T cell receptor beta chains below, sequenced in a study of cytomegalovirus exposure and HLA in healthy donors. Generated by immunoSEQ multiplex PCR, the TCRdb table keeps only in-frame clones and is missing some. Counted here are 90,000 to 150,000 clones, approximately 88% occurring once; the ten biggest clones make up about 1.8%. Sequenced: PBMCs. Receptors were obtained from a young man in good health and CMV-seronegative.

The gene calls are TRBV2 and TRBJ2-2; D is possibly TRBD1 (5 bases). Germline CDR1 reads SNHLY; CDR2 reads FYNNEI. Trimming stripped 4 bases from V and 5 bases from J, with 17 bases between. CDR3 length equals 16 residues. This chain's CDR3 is CASSAMAGLLTGELFF. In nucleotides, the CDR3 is TGTGCCAGCAGTGCCATGGCAGGGTTGTTAACCGGGGAGCTGTTTTTT.

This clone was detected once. In DNA, the CDR3 is TGCGCCAGCAGCTTGGCCCCCAGACAGGGCAGATCAGCTGGGGCCAACGTCCTGACTTTC. Its translation: CASSLAPRQGRSAGANVLTF. The chain is built from TRBV5-1 and TRBJ2-6; 7 bases are a match to TRBD1. This CDR3 comprises 20 residues. Germline loops: CDR1 SGHRS, CDR2 YFSETQ. V lost 0 bases and J lost 2; bases outside the gene matches: 14.

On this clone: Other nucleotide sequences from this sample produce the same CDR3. The CDR3 protein is CASSPPLETQYF. The CDR3 bases are TGTGCCAGCTCACCCCCGTTGGAGACCCAGTACTTC. This chain uses TRBV18 with TRBJ2-5, with unresolved D. V gave up 3 bases and J gave up 5 bases, with 7 bases separating them. Germline V lookup: CDR1 KGHSH, CDR2 LQKENI. CDR3 length: 12 residues.

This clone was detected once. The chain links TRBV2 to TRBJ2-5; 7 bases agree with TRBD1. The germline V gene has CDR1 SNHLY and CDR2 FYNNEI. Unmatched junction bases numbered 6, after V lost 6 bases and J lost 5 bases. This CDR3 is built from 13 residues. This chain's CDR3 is CASREQGWETQYF. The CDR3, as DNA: TGTGCCAGCAGGGAACAGGGGTGGGAGACCCAGTACTTC.

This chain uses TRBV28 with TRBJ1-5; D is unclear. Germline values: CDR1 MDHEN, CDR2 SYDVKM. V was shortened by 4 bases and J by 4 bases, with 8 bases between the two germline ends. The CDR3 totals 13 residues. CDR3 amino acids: CASSSQINQPQHF. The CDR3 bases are TGTGCCAGCAGTTCCCAAATTAATCAGCCCCAGCATTTT.

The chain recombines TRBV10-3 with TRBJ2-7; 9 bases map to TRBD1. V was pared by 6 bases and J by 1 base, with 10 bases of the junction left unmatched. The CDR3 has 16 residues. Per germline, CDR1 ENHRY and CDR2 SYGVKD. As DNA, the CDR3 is TGTGCCATCAGCAGAACAGGGGGCGCCGGGTCCTACGAGCAGTACTTC. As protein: CAISRTGGAGSYEQYF.

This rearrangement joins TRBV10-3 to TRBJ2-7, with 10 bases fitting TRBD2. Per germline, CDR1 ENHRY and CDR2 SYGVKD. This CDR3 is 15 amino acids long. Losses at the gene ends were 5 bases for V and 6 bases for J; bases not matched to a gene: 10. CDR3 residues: CAISTILAGAPEQYF. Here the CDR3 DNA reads TGTGCCATCAGTACTATTCTAGCGGGAGCGCCCGAGCAGTACTTC.

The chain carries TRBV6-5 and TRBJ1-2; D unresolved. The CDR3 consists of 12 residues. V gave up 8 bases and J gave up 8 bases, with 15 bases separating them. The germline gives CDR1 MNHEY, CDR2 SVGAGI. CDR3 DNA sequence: TGTGCCAGCTCACGATCGAACTCGGGCTACACCTTC. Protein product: CASSRSNSGYTF.

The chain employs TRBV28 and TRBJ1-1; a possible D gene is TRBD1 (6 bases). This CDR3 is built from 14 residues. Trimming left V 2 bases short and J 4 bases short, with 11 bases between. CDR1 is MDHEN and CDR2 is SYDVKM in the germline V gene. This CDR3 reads CASSLTGSSTEAFF. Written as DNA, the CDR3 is TGTGCCAGCAGTTTAACAGGGAGTTCCACTGAAGCTTTCTTT.